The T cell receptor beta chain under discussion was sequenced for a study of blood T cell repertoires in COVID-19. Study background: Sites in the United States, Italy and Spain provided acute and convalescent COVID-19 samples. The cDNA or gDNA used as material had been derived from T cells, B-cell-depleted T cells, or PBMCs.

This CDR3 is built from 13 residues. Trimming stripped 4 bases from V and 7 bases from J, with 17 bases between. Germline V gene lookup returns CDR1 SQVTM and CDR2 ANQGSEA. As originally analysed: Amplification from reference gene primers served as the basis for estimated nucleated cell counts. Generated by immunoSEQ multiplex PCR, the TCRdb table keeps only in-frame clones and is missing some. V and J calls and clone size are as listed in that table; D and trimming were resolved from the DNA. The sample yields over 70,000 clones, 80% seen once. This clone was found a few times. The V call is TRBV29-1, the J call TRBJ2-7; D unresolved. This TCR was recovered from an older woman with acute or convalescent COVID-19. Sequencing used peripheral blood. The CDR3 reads CSVAPGPGYEQYF. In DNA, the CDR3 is TGCAGCGTTGCACCTGGCCCCGGGTATGAGCAGTACTTC.